A single sample is the source of the 7 T cell receptor beta chains below, sequenced in a study of control samples from healthy donors and cancer patients. TCRdb's table, derived via immunoSEQ multiplex PCR, lists solely in-frame clones and lacks some. This sample's table has about 200,000 clones. The sample was blood. The receptors were sampled from a woman aged 25 to 39 in good health.

V and J are TRBV7-2 and TRBJ1-3, with 7 bases fitting TRBD1. CDR1 is SGHTA, CDR2 FQGNSA, per germline. V lost 5 bases to trimming and J lost 0 bases; unmatched junction nucleotides: 10. CDR3 length: 17 residues. CDR3 loop: CASSGRQGSLSGNTIYF. In DNA form, the CDR3 reads TGTGCCAGCAGCGGGCGACAGGGATCCCTCTCTGGAAACACCATATATTTT.

The genes are TRBV11-2 and TRBJ2-5; 7 bases map to TRBD1. The length of the CDR3 is 13 residues. Germline CDR1 is SGHAT and CDR2 is FQNNGV. Trimming took 4 bases from V and 5 from J; bases not matched to a gene: 4. The CDR3 DNA reads as TGTGCCAGCAGCTGGGGGACAGAGGAGACCCAGTACTTC. It specifies CASSWGTEETQYF.

This rearrangement joins TRBV6-4 to TRBJ2-4, with D perhaps being TRBD1 or TRBD2 (5 bases each). The CDR3 has 13 amino acids. Trimming pared 4 bases from V and 9 bases from J, leaving 13 bases between. The germline CDR1 and CDR2 sequences are MRHNA and SNTAGT. CDR3 DNA sequence: TGTGCCAGCAGTGTCACGACAGAGGGCATTCAGTACTTC. This translates into CASSVTTEGIQYF.

The CDR3 sequence is CATSRDLSRWEEQYF. As DNA, the CDR3 is TGTGCCACCAGCAGAGATCTGAGCAGGTGGGAAGAGCAGTACTTC. This chain joins TRBV15 and TRBJ2-7; unclear D gene. The germline CDR1 and CDR2 sequences are LNHNV and YYDKDF (reference sequence). Between the trimmed V and J ends, which lost 0 bases and 7 bases, there was a span of 16 bases. The length of the CDR3 is 15 residues. Full variable domain (outside the CDR3, taken from reference TRBV15 and TRBJ2-7): DAMVIQNPRYQVTQFGKPVTLSCSQTLNHNVMYWYQQKSSQAPKLLFHYYDKDFNNEADTPDNFQSRRPNTSFCFLDIRSPGLGDTAMYLCATSRDLSRWEEQYFGPGTRLTVT.

This chain links TRBV28 with TRBJ1-2; tentatively, D is TRBD1 (5 bases). This CDR3 is 14 amino acids long. Germline V gene data show CDR1 as MDHEN and CDR2 as SYDVKM. V lost 1 base and J lost 4, with 10 bases in between. For the CDR3, the DNA is TGTGCCAGCAGTTTATCCGTAGGGGTCTATGGCTACACCTTC. As protein: CASSLSVGVYGYTF.

The gene calls are TRBV6-5 and TRBJ2-7, with 9 bases matching TRBD1. The CDR3 contains 15 residues. V shed 2 bases and J 0 bases; nucleotides not matched to a gene: 2. CDR1 is MNHEY and CDR2 is SVGAGI in the germline V gene. The chain's CDR3 is CASSYRDRASYEQYF. CDR3 nucleotide sequence: TGTGCCAGCAGTTACCGGGACAGGGCCTCCTACGAGCAGTACTTC.

The rearrangement uses TRBV4-1 and TRBJ2-7; TRBD2 aligns across 9 bases. Trimming at V came to 0 bases and at J to 3 bases, leaving 15 bases not matched to a gene. The CDR3 has 19 residues. Germline V lookup: CDR1 MGHRA, CDR2 YSYEKL. The CDR3 loop is CASSQERTGLGLALYEQYF. In nucleotides, the CDR3 is TGCGCCAGCAGCCAAGAACGGACGGGATTGGGACTAGCCCTCTACGAGCAGTACTTC.